Each of the 25 T cell receptor beta chains below was sequenced from the same sample in a study of early T cells in non-severe SARS-CoV-2 infection. TCRdb recomputed calls from the 5' RACE reads with MiXCR, one row per CDR3 protein. Of 84,000 or so distinct CDR3 sequences in the sample, more than 13% were seen once. Sequencing was carried out using whole blood. Every receptor here comes from an adult who was a healthcare worker with PCR-confirmed SARS-CoV-2 infection or an uninfected control (not recorded which).

In its sample, this clonotype was seen a few times. The rearrangement joins TRBV28 to TRBJ2-1; TRBD2 matches 7 bases. The J segment lost 5 bases and the V segment lost 3 bases, leaving 13 bases of the junction unmatched. The germline CDR1 and CDR2 sequences are MDHEN and SYDVKM. The CDR3 has 17 amino acids. CDR3 amino acids: CASSFPRLAPTNNEQFF. CDR3 coding DNA: TGTGCCAGCAGTTTCCCCCGACTAGCCCCCACCAACAATGAGCAGTTCTTC.

This clonotype was seen only a few times. Here the CDR3 reads CASSPGGPYNEQFF. In nucleotides, the CDR3 is TGTGCCAGCAGCCCGGGGGGCCCCTACAATGAGCAGTTCTTC. The chain has TRBV5-4 and TRBJ2-1; the D gene is possibly TRBD2 (7 bases). Trimming pared 4 bases from V and 2 bases from J, leaving 10 bases between. From germline, CDR1 is SGHNT and CDR2 YYREEE (reference sequence). The CDR3 is made up of 14 amino acids.

The J gene is TRBJ2-7, the V gene TRBV11-1; TRBD1 matches at 7 bases. Germline V gene data show CDR1 as SGHAT and CDR2 as FQDESV (reference sequence). The CDR3 spans 15 residues. J lost 1 base, V lost 2 bases, and 5 bases had no gene match. The CDR3 sequence: CASSLFGTASYEQYF. CDR3 bases: TGTGCCAGCAGCTTATTTGGGACAGCTTCCTACGAGCAGTACTTC.

The rearrangement joins TRBV14 to TRBJ2-1; tentatively, D is TRBD1 (5 bases). Per the germline V gene, CDR1 is SGHDN and CDR2 is FVKESK. The CDR3 consists of 16 residues. V was shortened by 2 bases and J by 1 base, with 12 bases between the two germline ends. CDR3 sequence: CASSQLPGWSYNEQFF. Here the CDR3 DNA reads TGTGCCAGCAGCCAACTACCAGGGTGGTCCTACAATGAGCAGTTCTTC.

The chain has TRBV19 and TRBJ1-4; TRBD1 is a possible D gene (5 bases). This CDR3 is 13 amino acids long. Germline CDR1 and CDR2: LNHDA and SQIVND (reference sequence). Trimming pared 5 bases from V and 6 bases from J, leaving 10 bases between. The CDR3 nucleotides read TGTGCCAGTAGTTCAGGGAACGATGAAAAACTGTTTTTT. Protein product: CASSSGNDEKLFF.

The chain couples TRBV5-4 to TRBJ2-5, with a weak D call TRBD2 (6 bases). The CDR3 has 14 residues. V lost 0 bases to trimming and J lost 2 bases, with 8 bases between them. Germline CDR1 is SGHNT and CDR2 is YYREEE (reference sequence). CDR3 in amino acids: CASSLVAEQETQYF. The DNA for the CDR3 is TGTGCCAGCAGCTTGGTAGCGGAGCAAGAGACCCAGTACTTC.

This chain uses TRBV28 with TRBJ1-2; 7 bases agree with TRBD1. This CDR3 contains 15 residues. CDR1 is MDHEN, CDR2 SYDVKM, per germline. After removal of 4 bases from V and 8 bases from J, the junction contained 13 bases not matched to a gene. For the CDR3, the DNA is TGTGCCAGCAGTTCCCTAGACAGGGTGACGCGGGGCTACACCTTC. This translates into CASSSLDRVTRGYTF.

This clonotype was recorded a few times. CDR3 coding DNA: TGTGCCAGCAGCGTAGTTTCTAGCGGGGGACAAGAGACCCAGTACTTC. Its translation: CASSVVSSGGQETQYF. The chain links TRBV9 to TRBJ2-5; 10 nucleotides align to TRBD2. There are 16 residues in the CDR3. The V segment lost 0 bases and the J segment 2 bases; nucleotides outside the gene matches: 4. Germline lookup yields CDR1 SGDLS and CDR2 YYNGEE. The entire variable domain, with the rest obtained from reference TRBV9 and TRBJ2-5, is as follows: DSGVTQTPKHLITATGQRVTLRCSPRSGDLSVYWYQQSLDQGLQFLIQYYNGEERAKGNILERFSAQQFPDLHSELNLSSLELGDSALYFCASSVVSSGGQETQYFGPGTRLLVL.

This clonotype was detected many times. The junction shows a germline mismatch at one end, possibly a read error. V and J are TRBV6-2 or TRBV6-3 and TRBJ1-5; D is undetermined. The CDR3 is made up of 14 amino acids. Germline CDR1 reads MNHEY; CDR2 reads SVGEGT. The CDR3 here is CASSWTGSIQPQHF. As DNA, the CDR3 is TGTGCCAGCAGTTGGACGGGTAGCATTCAGCCCCAGCATTTT.

The chain combines TRBV28 with TRBJ2-7, with 12 nucleotides matching TRBD1. With V trimmed by 3 bases and J by 6 bases, 9 bases remained unmatched. The CDR3 has 16 residues. CDR1 and CDR2 (germline): MDHEN, SYDVKM. The CDR3 spells CASSFRRDRGPREQYF. CDR3 coding DNA: TGTGCCAGCAGTTTTAGAAGGGACAGGGGGCCTCGCGAGCAGTACTTC.

This clonotype was recorded a few times. The V call is TRBV20-1, the J call TRBJ1-2; 10 bases match TRBD1. Trimming cost V 6 bases and J 8 bases; bases outside gene matches: 12. Germline V CDR1 and CDR2: DFQATT, SNEGSKA (reference sequence). This CDR3 is built from 14 residues. CDR3 loop: CSAGTGDAFKGYTF. DNA for the CDR3: TGCAGTGCCGGGACAGGGGATGCTTTTAAAGGCTACACCTTC.

This clonotype was seen only a few times. CDR3 residues: CASRSRLAGGWVETQYF. CDR3 in DNA: TGTGCCAGCAGGAGCCGACTAGCGGGGGGTTGGGTGGAGACCCAGTACTTC. The V and J genes are TRBV6-6 and TRBJ2-5; TRBD2 aligns across 13 bases. With V trimmed by 6 bases and J by 5 bases, 12 bases remained unmatched. The CDR3 has 17 residues. Germline V lookup: CDR1 MNHNY, CDR2 SVGAGI (reference sequence).

This clonotype has a handful of counts. The genes are TRBV5-1 and TRBJ1-1; D not resolved. V was clipped by 4 bases and J by 4 bases, with 20 bases between them. Germline V CDR1 and CDR2: SGHRS, YFSETQ. This CDR3 has 16 amino acids. CDR3 sequence reads: CASSLDATWAPTEAFF. The DNA of the CDR3 is TGCGCCAGCAGCCTGGACGCAACATGGGCCCCCACTGAAGCTTTCTTT.

This clonotype came up a few times. The rearrangement joins TRBV5-6 to TRBJ2-5; D may be TRBD1 (6 bases). This CDR3 is built from 13 residues. Germline-derived CDR1 and CDR2 are SGHDT and YYEEEE. V was pared by 3 bases and J by 7 bases, with 13 bases between. As DNA, the CDR3 is TGTGCCAGCAGCTCGGACAGTCGGGGGACCCAGTACTTC. Amino acids: CASSSDSRGTQYF.

This clonotype has just a few counts. The rearrangement links TRBV6-5 to TRBJ1-1; 8 bases match TRBD1. Losses at the gene ends were 5 bases for V and 7 bases for J; bases not matched to a gene: 3. The germline V gene has CDR1 MNHEY and CDR2 SVGAGI. The CDR3 runs 12 residues. CDR3 in amino acids: CASSTGTGEAFF. The CDR3 bases are TGTGCCAGCAGTACAGGGACAGGTGAAGCTTTCTTT.

This sequence joins TRBV5-1 and TRBJ1-4, with a possible D match to TRBD1 (5 bases). Trimming removed 5 bases at V and 0 bases at J, with 11 bases between. The CDR3 has 15 amino acids. CDR1 is SGHRS, CDR2 YFSETQ, per germline. The CDR3 DNA reads as TGCGCCAGCAGAGACAGAAAAGCAACTAATGAAAAACTGTTTTTT. This sequence encodes CASRDRKATNEKLFF.

This sequence joins TRBV19 and TRBJ2-3, with D hard to call. This CDR3 is built from 16 residues. The germline gives CDR1 LNHDA, CDR2 SQIVND (reference sequence). V lost 1 base and J lost 2, with 13 bases in between. CDR3 nucleotide sequence: TGTGCCAGTAGTATAGGAGACGACACGAACACAGATACGCAGTATTTT. This codes for CASSIGDDTNTDTQYF.

This clonotype has just a few counts. The chain has TRBV20-1 and TRBJ2-5, with D maybe TRBD2 (7 bases). CDR3 size: 16 residues. The V end was cut by 1 base, the J end by 2 bases, with 17 bases between. Germline V CDR1 and CDR2: DFQATT, SNEGSKA (reference sequence). CDR3 region: CSARGGLEGGQETQYF. The CDR3 DNA reads TGCAGTGCTAGAGGTGGCCTTGAGGGGGGGCAAGAGACCCAGTACTTC.

The chain combines TRBV29-1 with TRBJ1-1; 7 bases are a match to TRBD1. Germline V CDR1 and CDR2: SQVTM, ANQGSEA. This CDR3 region has 13 residues. V was pared by 6 bases and J by 4 bases, with 8 bases of the junction left unmatched. CDR3 sequence: CSVATGRFTEAFF. The CDR3 DNA reads as TGCAGCGTCGCGACAGGGAGATTCACTGAAGCTTTCTTT.

This clonotype appeared a few times. The chain carries TRBV28 and TRBJ1-6; D may be TRBD1 (5 bases). The CDR3 length is 13 residues. Trimming removed 3 bases at V and 8 bases at J, with 8 bases between. The V gene's germline CDR1 is MDHEN and CDR2 SYDVKM. The CDR3 reads CASSFGGDSPLHF. In DNA form, the CDR3 reads TGTGCCAGCAGTTTTGGGGGGGATTCACCCCTCCACTTT.

This chain connects TRBV7-9 to TRBJ2-7; 8 bases align to TRBD1. The CDR3 loop spans 15 amino acids. Trimming took 1 base from V and 4 from J; bases not matched to a gene: 6. The germline V gene has CDR1 SEHNR and CDR2 FQNEAQ (reference sequence). The CDR3 region has the DNA TGTGCCAGCAGCTTAGGTGGGACAGGCCCATACGAGCAGTACTTC. This translates into CASSLGGTGPYEQYF.

This CDR3 reads CASSQQGYEQYF. As DNA, the CDR3 is TGTGCCAGCAGCCAACAGGGCTACGAGCAGTACTTC. The rearrangement joins TRBV14 to TRBJ2-7, with D perhaps matching TRBD1 (5 bases). This CDR3 has 12 amino acids. In germline, CDR1 is SGHDN, CDR2 FVKESK. Trimming cost V 2 bases and J 3 bases, with 5 bases left between them.

As concerns this clonotype: One end of the junction fails to match germline, which may point to a read error. This sequence joins TRBV27 and TRBJ1-4; 8 bases are shared with TRBD1. CDR3 size: 15 residues. Germline CDR1 is MNHEY and CDR2 is SMNVEV (reference sequence). The CDR3 here is CASSFLGQGNQKLFF. DNA of the CDR3: TGTGCCAGCAGTTTCCTCGGACAGGGTAATCAAAAACTGTTTTTT.

The chain joins TRBV19 to TRBJ2-3; D gene ambiguous. V dropped 1 base and J dropped 1 base, with 3 bases sitting between them. Germline V lookup: CDR1 LNHDA, CDR2 SQIVND (reference sequence). This CDR3 comprises 13 residues. The chain's CDR3 is CASSIARTDTQYF. The CDR3 coding sequence is TGTGCCAGTAGTATAGCTCGCACAGATACGCAGTATTTT.

The chain is built from TRBV19 and TRBJ2-2; TRBD1 agrees at 10 bases. The CDR3 length is 15 residues. Per the germline V gene, CDR1 is LNHDA and CDR2 is SQIVND (reference sequence). The V and J ends lost 6 bases and 3 bases, in that order; junction bases with no gene match: 4. The CDR3 protein is CASRSGQGYTGELFF. The CDR3, as DNA: TGTGCCAGTAGGTCGGGACAGGGGTACACCGGGGAGCTGTTTTTT.